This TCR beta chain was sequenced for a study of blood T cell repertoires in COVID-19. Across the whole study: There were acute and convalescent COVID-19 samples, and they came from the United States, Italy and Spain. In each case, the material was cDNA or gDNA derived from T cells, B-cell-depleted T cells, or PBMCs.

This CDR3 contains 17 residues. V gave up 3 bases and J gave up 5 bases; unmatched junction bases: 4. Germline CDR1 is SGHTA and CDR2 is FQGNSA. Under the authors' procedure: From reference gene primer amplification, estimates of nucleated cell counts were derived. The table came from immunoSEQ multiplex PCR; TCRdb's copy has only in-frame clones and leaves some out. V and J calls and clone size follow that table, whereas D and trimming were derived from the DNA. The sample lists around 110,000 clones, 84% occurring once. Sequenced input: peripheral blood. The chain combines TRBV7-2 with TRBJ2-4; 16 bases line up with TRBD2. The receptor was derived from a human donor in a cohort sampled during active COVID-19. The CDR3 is CASSLGLAGGPQNIQYF. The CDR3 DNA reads TGTGCCAGCAGCTTGGGACTAGCGGGAGGGCCCCAAAACATTCAGTACTTC.